The rows below give T cell receptor beta chains drawn from one sample of a study of blood T cell repertoires in COVID-19. Assay: immunoSEQ multiplex PCR; the TCRdb copy retains only in-frame clones and omits some. The sample includes some 96,000 clones, around four fifths of them seen just once. Sequences were obtained from peripheral blood. The receptors originated from a middle-aged man with active or convalescent COVID-19. The CDR3 runs from the conserved cysteine through the conserved F or W. Fields, in order: D gene, J gene, V gene, clone size, CDR3 protein, CDR3 DNA. A D gene is named only where the DNA matches it firmly. Clone size is given for some rows only: seen once, a few or many times, or a class if the clone is expanded.

>TRBD2|TRBJ2-5|TRBV4-2|.
CASSQGEASGGQETQYF
TGTGCCAGCAGCCAAGGTGAGGCTAGCGGGGGCCAAGAGACCCAGTACTTC
>.|TRBJ2-5|TRBV9|once
CASSPRGGYQETQYF
TGTGCCAGCAGCCCAAGGGGGGGTTACCAAGAGACCCAGTACTTC
>.|TRBJ2-7|TRBV7-9|.
CASSFPPGGLIEQYF
TGTGCCAGCAGCTTCCCCCCGGGGGGCTTAATCGAGCAGTACTTC
>TRBD1|TRBJ1-1|TRBV5-1|.
CASSGRQGPMNTEAFF
TGCGCCAGCAGCGGGAGACAGGGACCCATGAACACTGAAGCTTTCTTT
>TRBD2|TRBJ2-1|TRBV28|.
CASRPGLAAAEQFF
TGTGCCAGCAGGCCGGGACTAGCGGCCGCGGAGCAGTTCTTC
>.|TRBJ2-1|TRBV11-3|.
CASSAQSSYNEQFF
TGTGCCAGCTCAGCGCAGAGCTCCTACAATGAGCAGTTCTTC
>.|TRBJ2-1|TRBV11-1|.
CASSLDSVVKEQFF
TGTGCCAGCAGCTTAGACAGTGTGGTAAAGGAGCAGTTCTTC
>TRBD2|TRBJ2-7|TRBV3-1/TRBV3-2|.
CASSPSGSLDEQYF
TGTGCCAGCAGTCCTAGCGGGAGTCTCGACGAGCAGTACTTC
>TRBD1|TRBJ1-2|TRBV27|.
CASSLSNRGNYGYTF
TGTGCCAGCAGTTTATCGAACAGGGGCAATTATGGCTACACCTTC
>TRBD1|TRBJ1-4|TRBV13|.
CASSSRGQGEKLFF
TGTGCCAGCAGCTCCAGGGGGCAAGGGGAAAAACTGTTTTTT
>TRBD2|TRBJ2-1|TRBV9|once
CASSSSGRGDNEQFF
TGTGCCAGCAGCTCTAGCGGGAGGGGGGACAATGAGCAGTTCTTC
>.|TRBJ2-3|TRBV19|.
CASNQQGLDTQYF
TGTGCCAGTAATCAACAGGGTTTAGATACGCAGTATTTT
>.|TRBJ2-1|TRBV29-1|.
CSVERTYNEQFF
TGCAGCGTTGAGAGGACCTACAATGAGCAGTTCTTC
>.|TRBJ1-5|TRBV18|.
CASSQGGQPQHF
TGTGCCAGCTCACAAGGGGGTCAGCCCCAGCATTTT
>TRBD1|TRBJ2-2|TRBV11-3|.
CASSLSGTGTGELFF
TGTGCCAGCAGCTTATCAGGGACAGGGACCGGGGAGCTGTTTTTT
>.|TRBJ2-3|TRBV5-1|.
CASSLAGGSTDTQYF
TGCGCCAGCAGCTTGGCTGGCGGTAGCACAGATACGCAGTATTTT
>TRBD2|TRBJ2-1|TRBV6-6|.
CASSGLAYNEQFF
TGTGCCAGCAGTGGACTAGCTTACAATGAGCAGTTCTTC
>.|TRBJ2-1|TRBV19|.
CASSIPGDRTYNEQFF
TGTGCCAGTAGTATACCAGGGGACCGGACCTACAATGAGCAGTTCTTC
>TRBD1|TRBJ2-7|TRBV19|.
CASSSYTGTGYYEQYF
TGTGCCAGTAGTAGTTACACCGGGACAGGGTACTACGAGCAGTACTTC
>.|TRBJ1-2|TRBV10-3|.
CAISEWGDYGYTF
TGTGCCATCAGTGAATGGGGGGACTATGGCTACACCTTC
>.|TRBJ2-5|TRBV12-3/TRBV12-4|.
CASSYNRVETQYF
TGTGCCAGCAGTTACAACAGGGTAGAGACCCAGTACTTC
>.|TRBJ1-1|TRBV11-3|few
CASSPMNTEAFF
TGTGCCAGCAGCCCCATGAACACTGAAGCTTTCTTT
>TRBD1|TRBJ2-5|TRBV7-6|.
CASSSGTGTRTQYF
TGTGCCAGCAGCTCCGGGACAGGGACTCGGACCCAGTACTTC
>.|TRBJ2-5|TRBV5-6|.
CASSLVEVETQYF
TGTGCCAGCAGCTTGGTGGAGGTGGAGACCCAGTACTTC
>.|TRBJ1-2|TRBV5-1|.
CASSLTGLNYGYTF
TGCGCCAGCAGCTTGACAGGGTTAAACTATGGCTACACCTTC
>TRBD2|TRBJ2-1|TRBV11-2|.
CASSLVAGGAYNEQFF
TGTGCCAGCAGCTTAGTAGCGGGTGGGGCTTACAATGAGCAGTTCTTC
>.|TRBJ1-2|TRBV7-8|.
CASSLARREFNGYTF
TGTGCCAGCAGCTTAGCGCGGAGGGAATTCAATGGCTACACCTTC
>TRBD2|TRBJ2-3|TRBV19|.
CASSPGIAGATDTQYF
TGTGCCAGTAGCCCCGGCATAGCGGGAGCAACAGATACGCAGTATTTT
>.|TRBJ2-7|TRBV6-6|.
CASSFLRGSYEQYF
TGTGCCAGCAGTTTCCTCAGGGGTTCCTACGAGCAGTACTTC
>TRBD1|TRBJ2-7|TRBV2|once
CASSGQGWGVSEQYF
TGTGCCAGCAGTGGACAGGGGTGGGGAGTGAGCGAGCAGTACTTC
>.|TRBJ2-5|TRBV3-1/TRBV3-2|.
CASSQGFQSETQYF
TGTGCCAGCAGCCAAGGTTTCCAATCAGAGACCCAGTACTTC
>.|TRBJ2-7|TRBV12-1|.
CASSCPGLAFRYEQYF
TGTGCCAGCAGTTGTCCGGGACTAGCTTTTCGGTACGAGCAGTACTTC
>.|TRBJ2-1|TRBV7-2|.
CASSLAPMTDFTYNEQFF
TGTGCCAGCAGCTTAGCTCCAATGACAGATTTTACCTACAATGAGCAGTTCTTC
>.|TRBJ2-5|TRBV15|once
CATSRATAYSGTQYF
TGTGCCACCAGCAGAGCGACAGCGTATTCTGGGACCCAGTACTTC
>TRBD1|TRBJ1-1|TRBV18|.
CASSQTGGWTEAFF
TGTGCCAGCTCACAAACAGGGGGGTGGACTGAAGCTTTCTTT
>.|TRBJ1-3|TRBV6-5|.
CASRDRSSGNTIYF
TGTGCCAGCAGAGACAGGAGCTCTGGAAACACCATATATTTT
>.|TRBJ1-2|TRBV6-5|.
CASSYAEGNYGYTF
TGTGCCAGCAGTTACGCCGAGGGAAACTATGGCTACACCTTC
>TRBD2|TRBJ2-3|TRBV10-3|.
CAISERGGDTQYF
TGTGCCATATCCGAGCGGGGGGGCGATACGCAGTATTTT
>.|TRBJ1-4|TRBV11-1|.
CASSSDEATNEKLFF
TGTGCCAGCAGCTCTGACGAGGCAACTAATGAAAAACTGTTTTTT